Each of the 13 T cell receptor beta chains below was sequenced from the same sample in a study of CD8+CD57+ T cells in acquired aplastic anemia. Flow cytometry had shown expanded CD8+CD57+ cells in the patients chosen for sequencing. TCR beta VDJ and CDR3 profiles were obtained from a genomic DNA template. TCRdb used MiXCR to reprocess the reads, holding one entry per CDR3 protein. The data show 310,000 or so distinct CDR3 sequences, around three fifths seen once. Sample: sorted CD4+, CD8+, or CD8+CD57+ T cells (not recorded which) from PBMCs. The source of these receptors is a human donor with aplastic anemia.

The chain combines TRBV2 with TRBJ2-2; 9 nucleotides align to TRBD2. The CDR3 totals 15 residues. V shed 4 bases, J shed 3 bases, and the junction held 3 bases outside the gene matches. The V gene's germline CDR1 is SNHLY and CDR2 FYNNEI. The CDR3 region has the DNA TGTGCCAGCAGTGGCCCTAGCGGGGACACCGGGGAGCTGTTTTTT. Translation gives CASSGPSGDTGELFF.

The genes are TRBV7-2 and TRBJ2-1; TRBD1 aligns across 8 bases. J gave up 7 bases and V 5 bases, and 7 bases lay outside the gene matches. The CDR3 extends over 14 amino acids. In germline, CDR1 is SGHTA, CDR2 FQGNSA. CDR3 protein: CASSLRTGTNEQFF. For the CDR3, the DNA is TGTGCCAGCAGCCTACGGACAGGGACTAATGAGCAGTTCTTC.

V gene TRBV19 combines with J gene TRBJ2-3, with 12 bases that match TRBD1. CDR1 is LNHDA, CDR2 SQIVND, per germline (reference sequence). J was trimmed by 5 bases and V by 3 bases; bases with no gene match: 6. The CDR3 length is 16 residues. The CDR3 bases are TGTGCCAGTAGTATTGTGGGGACAGGGGGCGGAGATACGCAGTATTTT. Translated: CASSIVGTGGGDTQYF.

The V call is TRBV10-2, the J call TRBJ2-7; 11 positions match TRBD1. From germline, CDR1 is WSHSY and CDR2 SAAADI. The CDR3 has 16 residues. The J segment lost 2 bases and the V segment lost 3 bases, leaving 6 bases of the junction unmatched. CDR3 protein: CASSDGLGQGAYEQYF. The CDR3 DNA sequence: TGCGCCAGCAGTGATGGTCTGGGACAGGGGGCCTACGAGCAGTACTTC.

This sequence joins TRBV7-6 and TRBJ2-5, with a possible D match to TRBD1 (5 bases). The germline CDR1 and CDR2 sequences are SGHVS and FNYEAQ. The CDR3 contains 14 residues. The ends were cut back, 7 bases at V and 5 bases at J, with 17 bases in the middle. In DNA, the CDR3 is TGTGCCAGCATCCCTGGGGCAGGATGGGAGACCCAGTACTTC. This gives the protein CASIPGAGWETQYF.

This chain links TRBV7-2 with TRBJ2-7; 11 bases line up with TRBD1. The CDR3 runs to 13 residues. V was pared by 4 bases and J by 9 bases, with 5 bases of the junction left unmatched. Germline V lookup: CDR1 SGHTA, CDR2 FQGNSA. The CDR3: CASSYGQGARQYF. The CDR3 DNA is TGTGCCAGCAGCTATGGACAGGGGGCGAGGCAGTACTTC.

The chain recombines TRBV7-9 with TRBJ1-6; TRBD1 is a possible D gene (5 bases). V lost 3 bases to trimming and J lost 6 bases, with 6 bases between them. Germline V gene sequence: CDR1 SEHNR, CDR2 FQNEAQ (reference sequence). The CDR3 spans 13 residues. The CDR3 nucleotides are TGTGCCAGCAGCTTTCAGGGTAATTCACCCCTCCACTTT. This translates into CASSFQGNSPLHF.

V is TRBV7-2 and J is TRBJ1-4, with D unresolved. From germline, CDR1 is SGHTA and CDR2 FQGNSA. The CDR3 is 14 residues long. The V gene lost 2 bases and the J gene lost 10 bases, with 14 bases spanning the gap. CDR3 sequence (DNA): TGTGCCAGCAGCTTACCGGGAGTTTCGGGAAAACTGTTTTTT. Translating it yields CASSLPGVSGKLFF. Full variable domain (rest looked up from reference TRBV7-2 and TRBJ1-4): GAGVSQSPSNKVTEKGKDVELRCDPISGHTALYWYRQSLGQGLEFLIYFQGNSAPDKSGLPSDRFSAERTGGSVSTLTIQRTQQEDSAVYLCASSLPGVSGKLFFGSGTQLSVL.

The V call is TRBV20-1, the J call TRBJ2-6; 8 nucleotides agree with TRBD2. V shed 6 bases and J 11 bases; nucleotides not matched to a gene: 18. The CDR3 extends over 16 amino acids. Germline lookup yields CDR1 DFQATT and CDR2 SNEGSKA (reference sequence). The CDR3 nucleotides read TGCAGTGCCAGAAACCCTACCGGGACTAGGGTCTACGTCCTGACTTTC. Protein product: CSARNPTGTRVYVLTF.

This chain joins TRBV9 and TRBJ2-2, with TRBD1 matching over 7 bases. Germline values: CDR1 SGDLS, CDR2 YYNGEE. V gave up 2 bases and J gave up 5 bases; unmatched junction bases: 3. The CDR3 is made up of 14 amino acids. The CDR3 DNA reads TGTGCCAGCAGCGTCTCCAGGGGGACCGGGGAGCTGTTTTTT. Translating it yields CASSVSRGTGELFF.

The chain recombines TRBV2 with TRBJ2-3; no clear D. V was pared by 0 bases and J by 8 bases, with 18 bases between. CDR1 is SNHLY and CDR2 is FYNNEI in the germline V gene. The CDR3 length is 16 residues. The CDR3 loop is CASSEATSSPLGTQYF. The DNA of the CDR3 is TGTGCCAGCAGTGAAGCGACCTCTTCCCCCCTCGGTACGCAGTATTTT. Full variable domain (outside the CDR3, taken from reference TRBV2 and TRBJ2-3): EPEVTQTPSHQVTQMGQEVILRCVPISNHLYFYWYRQILGQKVEFLVSFYNNEISEKSEIFDDQFSVERPDGSNFTLKIRSTKLEDSAMYFCASSEATSSPLGTQYFGPGTRLTVL.

V and J are TRBV2 and TRBJ2-5; a possible D gene is TRBD1 (7 bases). CDR3 length: 14 residues. V lost 3 bases and J 5 bases, leaving 13 bases between the germline ends. Germline CDR1 SNHLY, CDR2 FYNNEI. The CDR3 sequence: CASSEGSGGETQYF. In DNA, the CDR3 is TGTGCCAGCAGTGAGGGTTCAGGGGGGGAGACCCAGTACTTC.

J is TRBJ2-5 and V is TRBV19; possible D gene TRBD1, 6 bases. The CDR3 sequence is 14 residues long. V lost 1 base and J lost 9, with 15 bases in between. Germline lookup yields CDR1 LNHDA and CDR2 SQIVND (reference sequence). This CDR3 is CASSIVSGEVPQYF. The DNA of the CDR3 is TGTGCCAGTAGTATAGTCTCAGGGGAAGTGCCCCAGTACTTC.